The 32 T cell receptor beta chains listed next were all sequenced from one sample in a study of early T cells in non-severe SARS-CoV-2 infection. In TCRdb, the 5' RACE reads were re-called with MiXCR into one record per CDR3 protein. The profile shows around 80,000 distinct CDR3 sequences, roughly 12% of them singletons. The source material was whole blood. The source of these receptors is an adult who was a healthcare worker with PCR-confirmed SARS-CoV-2 infection or an uninfected control (not recorded which).

The sample holds many counts of this clonotype. The chain links TRBV20-1 to TRBJ2-7, with D possibly being TRBD2 (5 bases). V lost 2 bases, J lost 2 bases, and 13 bases lay in between. Germline V lookup: CDR1 DFQATT, CDR2 SNEGSKA (reference sequence). The length of the CDR3 is 14 residues. CDR3 in amino acids: CSARMTIGPYEQYF. CDR3 in DNA: TGCAGTGCTAGAATGACTATCGGACCCTACGAGCAGTACTTC.

This clonotype was seen repeatedly, ten times or more. This sequence joins TRBV28 and TRBJ2-3; D remains ambiguous. Trimming took 7 bases from V and 2 from J, leaving 10 bases between them. Germline V gene data show CDR1 as MDHEN and CDR2 as SYDVKM. This CDR3 is 13 amino acids long. The CDR3 sequence is CASTPRFTDTQYF. CDR3 coding DNA: TGTGCCAGCACCCCCCGGTTCACAGATACGCAGTATTTT.

V is TRBV9 and J is TRBJ2-7; D unresolved. In germline, CDR1 is SGDLS, CDR2 YYNGEE. The CDR3 is made up of 13 amino acids. The ends were cut back, 4 bases at V and 6 bases at J, with 14 bases in the middle. CDR3 loop: CASSSASFAEQYF. CDR3 nucleotide sequence: TGTGCCAGCAGCTCCGCCTCTTTCGCCGAGCAGTACTTC.

This clonotype was counted between two and nine times. The chain employs TRBV6-1 and TRBJ2-2, with D possibly being TRBD1 or TRBD2 (5 bases each). V was clipped by 4 bases and J by 4 bases, with 10 bases between them. The CDR3 extends over 14 amino acids. The germline CDR1 and CDR2 sequences are MNHNS and SASEGT. The CDR3 nucleotides are TGTGCCAGCAGTGCGGGACCCTCCACCGGGGAGCTGTTTTTT. It codes for CASSAGPSTGELFF.

CDR3 sequence: CASTAPSVPYEQYF. CDR3 bases: TGTGCCAGCACCGCCCCATCCGTCCCCTACGAGCAGTACTTC. V is TRBV7-2 and J is TRBJ2-7; D is unresolved. In germline, CDR1 is SGHTA, CDR2 FQGNSA. Trimming removed 7 bases at V and 2 bases at J, with 15 bases between. This CDR3 is built from 14 residues.

The J gene is TRBJ1-1, the V gene TRBV7-9, with no clear D. The CDR3 has 15 amino acids. The V and J ends lost 0 bases and 0 bases respectively, with 8 bases between them. CDR1 and CDR2 from the germline V gene are SEHNR and FQNEAQ (reference sequence). The CDR3 coding sequence is TGTGCCAGCAGCTTAGCCGGGGATCTGAACACTGAAGCTTTCTTT. It specifies CASSLAGDLNTEAFF. The entire variable domain, with the rest obtained from reference TRBV7-9 and TRBJ1-1, is as follows: DTGVSQNPRHKITKRGQNVTFRCDPISEHNRLYWYRQTLGQGPEFLTYFQNEAQLEKSRLLSDRFSAERPKGSFSTLEIQRTEQGDSAMYLCASSLAGDLNTEAFFGQGTRLTVV.

The chain joins TRBV7-2 to TRBJ2-7; 10 bases match TRBD2. Trimming removed 1 base from V and 6 bases from J; junction bases left unmatched: 12. Germline loops: CDR1 SGHTA, CDR2 FQGNSA. This CDR3 region has 17 residues. The CDR3 reads CASSLGSPLAGVPEQYF. The CDR3 DNA is TGTGCCAGCAGCTTAGGGTCCCCCCTAGCGGGAGTGCCCGAGCAGTACTTC.

CDR3 region: CSVRGGDTEAFF. The CDR3 nucleotides read TGCAGCGTGCGGGGTGGGGACACTGAAGCTTTCTTT. This chain connects TRBV29-1 to TRBJ1-1, with D unresolved. V lost 6 bases to trimming and J lost 3 bases, with 11 bases between them. CDR1 is SQVTM, CDR2 ANQGSEA, per germline. CDR3 size: 12 residues.

The chain combines TRBV29-1 with TRBJ2-7, with 12 bases identical to TRBD2. Germline-derived CDR1 and CDR2 are SQVTM and ANQGSEA. Unmatched junction bases numbered 4, after V lost 8 bases and J lost 5 bases. The CDR3 is 12 residues long. CDR3 DNA: TGCAGCTCGACTAGCGGGAGTAACGAGCAGTACTTC. It translates to CSSTSGSNEQYF.

This clonotype came up a few times. V usage is TRBV20-1 and J usage is TRBJ1-5; TRBD1 aligns across 8 bases. There are 14 residues in the CDR3. Germline assignment: CDR1 DFQATT and CDR2 SNEGSKA (reference sequence). V shed 1 base and J 3 bases; nucleotides not matched to a gene: 2. For the CDR3, the DNA is TGCAGTGCTAGAGCGGGACAGGTCAATCAGCCCCAGCATTTT. This translates into CSARAGQVNQPQHF.

This clonotype showed up many times. This chain uses TRBV5-1 with TRBJ2-1; the match to TRBD1 covers 7 bases. Germline CDR1 reads SGHRS; CDR2 reads YFSETQ. The CDR3 is 14 residues long. Trimming cost V 5 bases and J 5 bases; bases outside gene matches: 7. The chain's CDR3 is CASSKHRGDNEQFF. CDR3 DNA: TGCGCCAGCAGTAAGCACAGGGGAGACAATGAGCAGTTCTTC. Full variable domain (remainder filled in from reference TRBV5-1 and TRBJ2-1): KAGVTQTPRYLIKTRGQQVTLSCSPISGHRSVSWYQQTPGQGLQFLFEYFSETQRNKGNFPGRFSGRQFSNSRSEMNVSTLELGDSALYLCASSKHRGDNEQFFGPGTRLTVL.

The V call is TRBV28, the J call TRBJ2-5, with D possibly called TRBD1 or TRBD2 (6 bases each). Trimming took 6 bases from V and 3 from J, leaving 20 bases between them. The CDR3 is made up of 16 amino acids. The germline V gene encodes CDR1 MDHEN and CDR2 SYDVKM. CDR3: CASRGASDPREETQYF. The CDR3 region has the DNA TGTGCCAGCAGGGGGGCTAGCGACCCTAGGGAAGAGACCCAGTACTTC.

The chain has TRBV28 and TRBJ2-7, with 8 positions matching TRBD1. V shed 11 bases and J 5 bases; nucleotides not matched to a gene: 11. There are 13 residues in the CDR3. Per germline, CDR1 MDHEN and CDR2 SYDVKM. CDR3 nucleotide sequence: TGTGCCCGAGACAGGGGAAGAATCAACGAGCAGTACTTC. Protein product: CARDRGRINEQYF.

In this sample, this clonotype turned up a few times. CDR3 sequence: CAWSVKTAGGTYNEQFF. The CDR3 bases are TGTGCCTGGAGTGTGAAGACAGCGGGAGGGACCTACAATGAGCAGTTCTTC. V usage is TRBV30 and J usage is TRBJ2-1; 10 bases line up with TRBD2. J lost 2 bases, V lost 0 bases, and 7 bases had no gene match. This CDR3 region has 17 residues. Germline assignment: CDR1 GTSNPN and CDR2 SVGIG (reference sequence). The full variable domain, with the rest looked up from reference TRBV30 and TRBJ2-1, is SQTIHQWPATLVQPVGSPLSLECTVEGTSNPNLYWYRQAAGRGLQLLFYSVGIGQISSEVPQNLSASRPQDRQFILSSKKLLLSDSGFYLCAWSVKTAGGTYNEQFFGPGTRLTVL.

This clonotype was observed many times. The J gene is TRBJ1-4, the V gene TRBV18; 9 positions match TRBD1. The CDR3 is made up of 17 amino acids. Germline V gene lookup returns CDR1 KGHSH and CDR2 LQKENI. Trimming removed 4 bases from V and 4 bases from J; junction bases left unmatched: 10. Here the CDR3 reads CASSLSGQGSNNEKLFF. In nucleotides, the CDR3 is TGTGCCAGCTCACTTTCGGGACAGGGATCCAATAATGAAAAACTGTTTTTT. Combining the CDR3 with reference TRBV18 and TRBJ1-4 gives the whole variable domain NAGVMQNPRHLVRRRGQEARLRCSPMKGHSHVYWYRQLPEEGLKFMVYLQKENIIDESGMPKERFSAEFPKEGPSILRIQQVVRGDSAAYFCASSLSGQGSNNEKLFFGSGTQLSVL.

The chain is built from TRBV20-1 and TRBJ1-2; the D gene is possibly TRBD1 (6 bases). V lost 0 bases and J lost 8, with 16 bases in between. The CDR3 consists of 14 residues. CDR1 is DFQATT, CDR2 SNEGSKA, per germline (reference sequence). The CDR3 DNA sequence: TGCAGTGCTAGAGATATAGGCAGGGGAAGGGGCTACACCTTC. Encoded protein: CSARDIGRGRGYTF.

This clonotype was observed a handful of times. The gene calls are TRBV6-6 and TRBJ1-5, with 8 bases matching TRBD1. This CDR3 is built from 15 residues. Trimming took 0 bases from V and 6 from J; bases not matched to a gene: 4. Per the germline V gene, CDR1 is MNHNY and CDR2 is SVGAGI (reference sequence). The CDR3 protein is CASSYSGQGTQPQHF. In DNA, the CDR3 is TGTGCCAGCAGTTACTCAGGACAGGGCACTCAGCCCCAGCATTTT.

Concerning this clonotype: A read error may produce the germline difference seen at one junction end. The DNA of the CDR3 is TGTGCCAGCAGTTTACTTCCTAGCGGGCCCTACAAGCAGTACTTC. Translating it yields CASSLLPSGPYKQYF. This chain connects TRBV28 to TRBJ2-7; 8 nucleotides line up with TRBD2. The CDR3 loop spans 15 amino acids. CDR1 and CDR2 from the germline V gene are MDHEN and SYDVKM.

This clonotype occurred a few times. The chain combines TRBV4-2 with TRBJ2-7, with D perhaps matching TRBD2 (6 bases). Looked up from germline, CDR1 is LGHNA and CDR2 is YNFKEQ. Trimming cost V 1 base and J 2 bases, with 15 bases left between them. This CDR3 has 16 amino acids. The CDR3 reads CASSQGDGSTAYEQYF. The DNA of the CDR3 is TGTGCCAGCAGCCAAGGTGACGGGAGTACGGCCTACGAGCAGTACTTC.

In this sample, this clonotype turned up a few times. The chain carries TRBV28 and TRBJ2-1; a weak D match, TRBD2 (6 bases). The CDR3 runs to 14 residues. Looked up from germline, CDR1 is MDHEN and CDR2 is SYDVKM. V lost 6 bases and J 1 base, leaving 10 bases between the germline ends. The CDR3 DNA sequence: TGTGCCAGCAGACGGGAGAGGTCCTACAATGAGCAGTTCTTC. Residues: CASRRERSYNEQFF.

This clonotype was seen more than once but under ten times. The V gene is TRBV6-5, the J gene TRBJ2-3, with 10 bases matching TRBD2. Germline V lookup: CDR1 MNHEY, CDR2 SVGAGI. The CDR3 consists of 15 residues. J gave up 4 bases and V 0 bases, and 1 base lay outside the gene matches. The CDR3 DNA is TGTGCCAGCAGTTACTCAGCGGGAGGGTCAGATACGCAGTATTTT. This translates into CASSYSAGGSDTQYF.

This clonotype was seen only a few times. CDR3 protein: CASSPGTPLGTDTQYF. The DNA for the CDR3 is TGTGCCAGCAGCCCAGGGACTCCACTGGGTACAGATACGCAGTATTTT. The rearrangement joins TRBV7-6 to TRBJ2-3; D is possibly TRBD2 (6 bases). From germline, CDR1 is SGHVS and CDR2 FNYEAQ. V was clipped by 5 bases and J by 3 bases, with 18 bases between them. This CDR3 is built from 16 residues.

The CDR3 coding sequence is TGTGCCAGCAGCCCCCTAGCGGGAGTTGGTAATGAGCAGTTCTTC. This translates into CASSPLAGVGNEQFF. The V gene is TRBV12-3 or TRBV12-4, the J gene TRBJ2-1, with 10 bases that match TRBD2. Trimming cost V 6 bases and J 7 bases; bases outside gene matches: 9. The CDR3 consists of 15 residues.

This clonotype has a handful of counts. This rearrangement joins TRBV28 to TRBJ2-7; D possibly matches TRBD1 or TRBD2 (5 bases each). This CDR3 comprises 14 residues. Germline-derived CDR1 and CDR2 are MDHEN and SYDVKM. With 7 bases removed from V and 7 bases from J, the gap between germline ends came to 20 bases. The CDR3 region has the DNA TGTGCCAGCAAAGACCGGGGCCCATGGGAGGAGCAGTACTTC. This translates into CASKDRGPWEEQYF.

CDR3 region: CSALAGVQGGRTYEQYF. The CDR3, as DNA: TGCAGCGCCTTAGCGGGGGTACAAGGGGGCCGAACCTACGAGCAGTACTTC. The chain carries TRBV29-1 and TRBJ2-7; 9 nucleotides agree with TRBD2. J gave up 2 bases and V 7 bases, and 18 bases lay outside the gene matches. Germline CDR1 reads SQVTM; CDR2 reads ANQGSEA. This CDR3 region has 17 residues.

This clonotype turned up a few times. The chain uses TRBV5-1 and TRBJ1-5; 7 nucleotides match TRBD1. Per germline, CDR1 SGHRS and CDR2 YFSETQ. Trimming cost V 4 bases and J 5 bases; bases outside gene matches: 3. This CDR3 spans 13 amino acids. The CDR3 loop reads CASSTTGDQPQHF. The CDR3 DNA sequence: TGCGCCAGCAGCACTACAGGGGATCAGCCCCAGCATTTT.

A remark on this clonotype: One junction end disagrees with the germline gene, perhaps due to a read error. This chain uses TRBV12-3 or TRBV12-4 with TRBJ1-1; D uncertain. CDR3 length: 13 amino acids. CDR3 amino acids: CASTPELNTEALF. The CDR3 bases are TGTGCCAGCACCCCTGAGTTGAACACTGAAGCTCTCTTT.

This clonotype has a handful of counts. V and J are TRBV20-1 and TRBJ2-1, with D perhaps assigned TRBD1 or TRBD2 (6 bases each). The germline V and J ends were trimmed by 3 bases and 5 bases, with 17 bases remaining between them. This CDR3 region has 15 residues. The germline V gene has CDR1 DFQATT and CDR2 SNEGSKA (reference sequence). The chain's CDR3 is CSARAPGGGDNEQFF. The CDR3 nucleotides read TGCAGTGCTAGGGCCCCTGGGGGCGGGGACAATGAGCAGTTCTTC.

In its sample, this clonotype was seen many times. The chain carries TRBV28 and TRBJ2-1; TRBD2 aligns across 9 bases. This CDR3 is built from 16 residues. From germline, CDR1 is MDHEN and CDR2 SYDVKM. Germline trimming cut 2 bases from V and 5 bases from J; bases unmatched to any gene: 7. The CDR3 DNA sequence: TGTGCCAGCAGTTTAATAGCGGGAGTGTCTGACAATGAGCAGTTCTTC. Protein product: CASSLIAGVSDNEQFF. Together with reference TRBV28 and TRBJ2-1, the CDR3 gives the full variable domain: DVKVTQSSRYLVKRTGEKVFLECVQDMDHENMFWYRQDPGLGLRLIYFSYDVKMKEKGDIPEGYSVSREKKERFSLILESASTNQTSMYLCASSLIAGVSDNEQFFGPGTRLTVL.

This clonotype showed up just a few times. The chain combines TRBV28 with TRBJ1-3; D is unresolved. The CDR3 contains 15 residues. CDR1 MDHEN and CDR2 SYDVKM come from the germline V gene. V was cut by 3 bases and J by 0 bases, with 9 bases left in between. In DNA, the CDR3 is TGTGCCAGCAGTTTCGCCAGGACCTCTGGAAACACCATATATTTT. Protein sequence: CASSFARTSGNTIYF.

The V gene is TRBV4-1, the J gene TRBJ1-1; D ambiguous. There are 15 residues in the CDR3. CDR1 and CDR2 from the germline V gene are MGHRA and YSYEKL. V was pared by 3 bases and J by 3 bases, with 14 bases between. The DNA of the CDR3 is TGCGCCAGCAGCCAGGACTCCGGACGGTACACTGAAGCTTTCTTT. Protein sequence: CASSQDSGRYTEAFF.

This clonotype has a count of ten or more. The chain carries TRBV20-1 and TRBJ2-7, with a weak D call TRBD2 (5 bases). Germline CDR1 is DFQATT and CDR2 is SNEGSKA (reference sequence). The CDR3 has 16 residues. V dropped 0 bases and J dropped 7 bases, with 22 bases sitting between them. CDR3 sequence (DNA): TGCAGTGCTAGAGACTCCCCGGACTCCCCGCGAGGGGAGCAGTACTTC. As protein: CSARDSPDSPRGEQYF.